This TCR beta chain was recovered during a study of OX40 agonist ivuxolimab in advanced cancers. This clone was observed once. The table came from immunoSEQ multiplex PCR; TCRdb's copy has only in-frame clones and leaves some out. The sample has over 60,000 clones; 85% are singletons. The TCR comes from an adult with an advanced solid tumor such as melanoma, head and neck, liver or kidney cancer. The input for sequencing was CD4+ or CD8+ T cells sorted from blood, taken in a trial of the OX40 agonist ivuxolimab.

CDR3 nucleotide sequence: TGTGCCAGCGGCGAACGGACGGCCTCCTACGAGCAGTACTTC. Translation gives CASGERTASYEQYF. The gene calls are TRBV25-1 and TRBJ2-7; no reliable D call. Trimming took off 8 bases at V and 0 bases at J, with 14 bases between the two ends. Germline V CDR1 and CDR2: MGHDK, SYGVNS. This CDR3 is built from 14 residues.